The sequence of this T cell receptor (beta chain) was determined in a study of blood T cell repertoires in COVID-19. Assay: immunoSEQ multiplex PCR; the TCRdb copy retains only in-frame clones and omits some. The sample contains 200,000 to 300,000 clones, around 89% of which appear only once. The CDR3 runs to 15 residues. CDR1 SGHRS and CDR2 YFSETQ come from the germline V gene. Trimming removed 4 bases from V and 5 bases from J, with 18 bases in between. The specimen was PBMCs or T cells enriched from blood (not recorded which). The chain has TRBV5-1 and TRBJ2-5; tentatively, D is TRBD1 (6 bases). This receptor was taken from a man in his forties or fifties who had been exposed to COVID-19. The CDR3 DNA reads TGCGCCAGCAGCATCGGACAAATTAGGGGGGAGACCCAGTACTTC. Encoded protein: CASSIGQIRGETQYF.